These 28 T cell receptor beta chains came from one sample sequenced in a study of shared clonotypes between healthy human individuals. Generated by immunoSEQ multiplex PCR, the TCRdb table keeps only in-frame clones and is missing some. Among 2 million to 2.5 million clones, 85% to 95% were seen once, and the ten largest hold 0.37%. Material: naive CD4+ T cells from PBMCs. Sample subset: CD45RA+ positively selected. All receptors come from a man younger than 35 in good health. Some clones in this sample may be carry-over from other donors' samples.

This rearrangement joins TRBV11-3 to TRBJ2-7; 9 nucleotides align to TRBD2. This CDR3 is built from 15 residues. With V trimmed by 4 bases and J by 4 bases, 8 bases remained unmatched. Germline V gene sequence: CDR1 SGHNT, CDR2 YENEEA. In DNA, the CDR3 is TGTGCCAGCAGCTATAGCGGGAGTCCTGGGTACGAGCAGTACTTC. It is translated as CASSYSGSPGYEQYF.

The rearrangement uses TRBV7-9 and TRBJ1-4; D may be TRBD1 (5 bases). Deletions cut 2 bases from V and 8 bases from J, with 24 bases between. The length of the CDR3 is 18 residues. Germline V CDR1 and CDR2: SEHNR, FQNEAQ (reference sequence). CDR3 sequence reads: CASSLFEGRGTETEKLFF. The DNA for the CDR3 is TGTGCCAGCAGCTTATTTGAGGGTCGGGGGACCGAGACCGAAAAACTGTTTTTT.

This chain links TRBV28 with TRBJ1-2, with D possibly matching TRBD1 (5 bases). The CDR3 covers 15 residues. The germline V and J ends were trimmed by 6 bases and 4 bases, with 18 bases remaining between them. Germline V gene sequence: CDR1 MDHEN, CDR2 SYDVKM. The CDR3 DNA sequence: TGTGCCAGCAGGCCGACAGACCTTGAGCCCTATGGCTACACCTTC. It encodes CASRPTDLEPYGYTF.

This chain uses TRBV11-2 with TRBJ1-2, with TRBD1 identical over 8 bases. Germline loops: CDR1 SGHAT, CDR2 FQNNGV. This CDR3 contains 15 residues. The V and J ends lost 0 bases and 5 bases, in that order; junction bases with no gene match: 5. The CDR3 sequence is CASSLDLRGLYGYTF. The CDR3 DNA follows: TGTGCCAGCAGCTTAGATCTCAGGGGGCTGTATGGCTACACCTTC.

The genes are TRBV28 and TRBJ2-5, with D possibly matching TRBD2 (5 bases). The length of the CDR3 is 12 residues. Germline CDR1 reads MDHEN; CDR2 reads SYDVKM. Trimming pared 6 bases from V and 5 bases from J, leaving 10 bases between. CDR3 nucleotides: TGTGCCAGCAGCGGGGATCGGGAGACCCAGTACTTC. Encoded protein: CASSGDRETQYF.

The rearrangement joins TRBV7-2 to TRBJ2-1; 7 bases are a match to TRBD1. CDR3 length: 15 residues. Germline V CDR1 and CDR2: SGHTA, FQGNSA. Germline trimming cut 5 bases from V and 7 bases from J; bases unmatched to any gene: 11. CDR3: CASSLDRVIMNEQFF. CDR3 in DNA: TGTGCCAGCAGCCTCGACAGGGTGATCATGAATGAGCAGTTCTTC. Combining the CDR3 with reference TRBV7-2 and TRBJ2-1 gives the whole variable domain GAGVSQSPSNKVTEKGKDVELRCDPISGHTALYWYRQSLGQGLEFLIYFQGNSAPDKSGLPSDRFSAERTGGSVSTLTIQRTQQEDSAVYLCASSLDRVIMNEQFFGPGTRLTVL.

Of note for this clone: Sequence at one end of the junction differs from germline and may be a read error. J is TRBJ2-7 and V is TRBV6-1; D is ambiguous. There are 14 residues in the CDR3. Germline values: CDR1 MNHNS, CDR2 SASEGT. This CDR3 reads CASSEQPLSSEQYF. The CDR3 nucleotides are TGTGCCAGCAGTGAACAACCCCTGTCCTCCGAGCAGTACTTC.

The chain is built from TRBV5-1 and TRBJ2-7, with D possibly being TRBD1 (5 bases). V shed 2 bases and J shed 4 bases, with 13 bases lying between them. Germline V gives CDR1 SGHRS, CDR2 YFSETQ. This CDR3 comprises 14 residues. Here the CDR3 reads CASSFQGLYYEQYF. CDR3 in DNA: TGCGCCAGCAGCTTCCAGGGTCTGTATTACGAGCAGTACTTC.

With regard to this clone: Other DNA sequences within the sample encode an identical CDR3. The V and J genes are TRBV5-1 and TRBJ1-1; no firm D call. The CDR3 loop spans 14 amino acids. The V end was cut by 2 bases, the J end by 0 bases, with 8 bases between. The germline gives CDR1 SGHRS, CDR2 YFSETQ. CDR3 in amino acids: CASSFSGMNTEAFF. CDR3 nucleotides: TGCGCCAGCAGCTTTTCCGGGATGAACACTGAAGCTTTCTTT.

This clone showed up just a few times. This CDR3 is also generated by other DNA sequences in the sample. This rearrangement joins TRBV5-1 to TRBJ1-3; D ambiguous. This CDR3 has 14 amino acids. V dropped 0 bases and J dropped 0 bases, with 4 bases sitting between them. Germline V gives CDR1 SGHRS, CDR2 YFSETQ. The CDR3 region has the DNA TGCGCCAGCAGCTTGGACCTCTCTGGAAACACCATATATTTT. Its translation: CASSLDLSGNTIYF.

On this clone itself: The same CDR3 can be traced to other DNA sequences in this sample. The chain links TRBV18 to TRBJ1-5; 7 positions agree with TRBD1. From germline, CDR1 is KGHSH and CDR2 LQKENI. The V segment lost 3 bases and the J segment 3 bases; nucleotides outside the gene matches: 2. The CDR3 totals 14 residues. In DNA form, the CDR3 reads TGTGCCAGCTCACCCACAGGGGACAATCAGCCCCAGCATTTT. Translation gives CASSPTGDNQPQHF. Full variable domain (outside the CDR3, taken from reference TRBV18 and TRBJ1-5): NAGVMQNPRHLVRRRGQEARLRCSPMKGHSHVYWYRQLPEEGLKFMVYLQKENIIDESGMPKERFSAEFPKEGPSILRIQQVVRGDSAAYFCASSPTGDNQPQHFGDGTRLSIL.

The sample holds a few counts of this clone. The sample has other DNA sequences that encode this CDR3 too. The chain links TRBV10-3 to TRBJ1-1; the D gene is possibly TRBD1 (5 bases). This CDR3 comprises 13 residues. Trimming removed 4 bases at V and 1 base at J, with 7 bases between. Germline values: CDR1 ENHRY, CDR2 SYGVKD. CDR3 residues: CAISGQGNTEAFF. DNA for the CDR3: TGTGCCATCAGTGGTCAGGGGAACACTGAAGCTTTCTTT.

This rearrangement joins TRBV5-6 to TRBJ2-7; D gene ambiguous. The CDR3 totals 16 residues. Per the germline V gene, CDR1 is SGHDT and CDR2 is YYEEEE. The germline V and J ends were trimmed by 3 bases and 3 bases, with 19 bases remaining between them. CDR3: CASSSDVKPSGYEQYF. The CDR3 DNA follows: TGTGCCAGCAGCTCGGACGTAAAACCCTCGGGCTACGAGCAGTACTTC. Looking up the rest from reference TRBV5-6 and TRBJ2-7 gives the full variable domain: DAGVTQSPTHLIKTRGQQVTLRCSPKSGHDTVSWYQQALGQGPQFIFQYYEEEERQRGNFPDRFSGHQFPNYSSELNVNALLLGDSALYLCASSSDVKPSGYEQYFGPGTRLTVT.

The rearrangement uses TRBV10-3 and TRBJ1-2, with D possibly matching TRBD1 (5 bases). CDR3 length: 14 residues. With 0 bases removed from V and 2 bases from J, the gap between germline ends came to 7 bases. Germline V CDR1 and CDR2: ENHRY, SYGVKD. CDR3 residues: CAISESQGNYGYTF. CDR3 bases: TGTGCCATCAGTGAGTCGCAGGGAAACTATGGCTACACCTTC.

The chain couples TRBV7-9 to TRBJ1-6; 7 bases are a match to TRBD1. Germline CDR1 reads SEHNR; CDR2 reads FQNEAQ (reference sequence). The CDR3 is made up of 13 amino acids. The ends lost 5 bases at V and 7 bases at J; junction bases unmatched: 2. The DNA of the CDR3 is TGTGCCAGCAGCCCGACAGGGAATTCACCCCTCCACTTT. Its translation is CASSPTGNSPLHF.

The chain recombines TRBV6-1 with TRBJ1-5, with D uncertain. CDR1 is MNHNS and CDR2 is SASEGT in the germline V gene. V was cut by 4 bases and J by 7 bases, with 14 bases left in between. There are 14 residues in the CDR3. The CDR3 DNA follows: TGTGCCAGCAGTGTGGTGGAGTTAGGACAGCCCCAGCATTTT. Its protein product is CASSVVELGQPQHF.

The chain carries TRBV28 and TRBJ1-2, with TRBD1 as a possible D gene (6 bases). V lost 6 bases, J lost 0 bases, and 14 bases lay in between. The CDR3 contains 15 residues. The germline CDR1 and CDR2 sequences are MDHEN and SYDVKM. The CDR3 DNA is TGTGCCAGCAGGTTACGGGGGGCGCCTAACTATGGCTACACCTTC. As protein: CASRLRGAPNYGYTF.

The chain's CDR3 is CASSLRTSGYNEQFF. The CDR3 DNA reads TGTGCCAGCAGCTTACGGACTAGCGGCTACAATGAGCAGTTCTTC. V is TRBV7-3 and J is TRBJ2-1; 10 nucleotides match TRBD2. Germline values: CDR1 SGHTA, CDR2 FQGTGA. There are 15 residues in the CDR3. Trimming cost V 2 bases and J 3 bases; bases outside gene matches: 1.

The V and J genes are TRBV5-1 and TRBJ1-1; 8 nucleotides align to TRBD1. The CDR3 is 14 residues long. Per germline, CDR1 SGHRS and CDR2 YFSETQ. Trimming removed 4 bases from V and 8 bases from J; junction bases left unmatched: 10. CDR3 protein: CASSLNYRDREAFF. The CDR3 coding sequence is TGCGCCAGCAGCCTAAACTATAGGGACAGGGAAGCTTTCTTT.

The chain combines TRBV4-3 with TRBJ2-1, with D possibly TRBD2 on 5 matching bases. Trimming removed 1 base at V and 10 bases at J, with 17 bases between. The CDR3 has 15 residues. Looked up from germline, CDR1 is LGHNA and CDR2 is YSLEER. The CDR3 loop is CASSQVGVAAREQFF. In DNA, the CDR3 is TGCGCCAGCAGCCAAGTCGGGGTCGCAGCTAGAGAGCAGTTCTTC.

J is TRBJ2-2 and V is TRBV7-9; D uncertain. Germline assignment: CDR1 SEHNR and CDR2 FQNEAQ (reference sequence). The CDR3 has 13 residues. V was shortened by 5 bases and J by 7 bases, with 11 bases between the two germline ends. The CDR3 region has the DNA TGTGCCAGCAGCCGCAGCACGGGCGGGGAGCTGTTTTTT. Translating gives CASSRSTGGELFF.

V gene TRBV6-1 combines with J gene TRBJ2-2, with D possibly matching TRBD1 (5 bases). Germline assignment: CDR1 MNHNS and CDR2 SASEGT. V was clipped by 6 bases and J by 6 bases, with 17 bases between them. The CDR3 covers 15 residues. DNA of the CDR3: TGTGCCAGCAGACGGCAGGGATATTTCTCCGGGGAGCTGTTTTTT. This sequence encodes CASRRQGYFSGELFF.

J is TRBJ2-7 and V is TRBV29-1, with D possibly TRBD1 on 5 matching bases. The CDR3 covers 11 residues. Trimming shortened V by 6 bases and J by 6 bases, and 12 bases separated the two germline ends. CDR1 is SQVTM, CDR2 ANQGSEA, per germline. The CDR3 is CSVSRQGEQYF. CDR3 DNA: TGCAGCGTCTCACGCCAGGGCGAGCAGTACTTC.

The CDR3 sequence is CASSEIIFGGGNTIYF. CDR3 nucleotides: TGTGCCAGCAGTGAAATTATTTTCGGGGGTGGAAACACCATATATTTT. The chain is built from TRBV6-1 and TRBJ1-3, with D tentatively TRBD1 (5 bases). The CDR3 length is 16 residues. The V end lost 2 bases, the J end lost 3 bases, and 14 bases lay between the germline ends. Germline assignment: CDR1 MNHNS and CDR2 SASEGT.

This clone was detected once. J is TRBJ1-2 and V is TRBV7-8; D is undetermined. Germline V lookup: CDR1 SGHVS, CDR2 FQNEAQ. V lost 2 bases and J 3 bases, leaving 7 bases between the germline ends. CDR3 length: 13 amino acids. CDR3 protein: CASSLPGYYGYTF. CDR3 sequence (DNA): TGTGCCAGCAGCTTACCCGGGTACTATGGCTACACCTTC.

The CDR3 DNA is TGTGCCAGCAGTTCCAGGGTCCTGTTTTTT. This codes for CASSSRVLFF. The chain couples TRBV28 to TRBJ2-2; possibly TRBD1 for D (5 bases). The CDR3 contains 10 residues. Looked up from germline, CDR1 is MDHEN and CDR2 is SYDVKM. V was trimmed by 4 bases and J by 14 bases, leaving 8 bases between them. The full variable domain, in which reference TRBV28 and TRBJ2-2 provide the parts outside the CDR3, is DVKVTQSSRYLVKRTGEKVFLECVQDMDHENMFWYRQDPGLGLRLIYFSYDVKMKEKGDIPEGYSVSREKKERFSLILESASTNQTSMYLCASSSRVLFFGEGSRLTVL.

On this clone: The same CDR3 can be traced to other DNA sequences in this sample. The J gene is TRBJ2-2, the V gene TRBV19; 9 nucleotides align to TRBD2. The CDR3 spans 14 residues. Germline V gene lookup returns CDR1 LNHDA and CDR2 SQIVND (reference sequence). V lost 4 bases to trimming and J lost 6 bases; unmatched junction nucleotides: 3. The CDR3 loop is CASSSGRAPGELFF. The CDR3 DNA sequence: TGTGCCAGTAGTAGCGGGAGGGCCCCCGGGGAGCTGTTTTTT.

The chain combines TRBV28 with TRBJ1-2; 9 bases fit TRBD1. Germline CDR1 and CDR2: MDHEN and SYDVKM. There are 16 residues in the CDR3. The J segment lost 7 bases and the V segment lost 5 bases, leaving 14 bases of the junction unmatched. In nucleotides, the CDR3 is TGTGCCAGCAGTCTCCTGATGGGGGACAGGGTAGGTGGCTACACCTTC. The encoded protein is CASSLLMGDRVGGYTF.